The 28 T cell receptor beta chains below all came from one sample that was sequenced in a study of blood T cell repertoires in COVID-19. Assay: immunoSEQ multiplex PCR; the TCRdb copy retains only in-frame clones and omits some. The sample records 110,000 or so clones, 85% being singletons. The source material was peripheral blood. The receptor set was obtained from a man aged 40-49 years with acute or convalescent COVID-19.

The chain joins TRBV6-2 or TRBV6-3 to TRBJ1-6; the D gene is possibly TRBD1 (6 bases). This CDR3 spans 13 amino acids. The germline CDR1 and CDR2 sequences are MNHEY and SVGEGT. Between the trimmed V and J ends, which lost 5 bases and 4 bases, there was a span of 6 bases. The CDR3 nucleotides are TGTGCCAGCAGTGGACAGTATAATTCACCCCTCCACTTT. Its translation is CASSGQYNSPLHF.

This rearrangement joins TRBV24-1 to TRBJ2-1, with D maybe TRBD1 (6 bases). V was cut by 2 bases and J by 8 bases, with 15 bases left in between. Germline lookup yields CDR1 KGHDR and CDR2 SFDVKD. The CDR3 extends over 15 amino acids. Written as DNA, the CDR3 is TGTGCCACCAGTGATTGGGCCGGGACAATAGATGAGCAGTTCTTC. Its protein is CATSDWAGTIDEQFF.

The CDR3 region has the DNA TGTGCCAGCAGCTTAGTACTAGCGGGGGGGGGAGATACGCAGTATTTT. Translated, it gives CASSLVLAGGGDTQYF. This sequence joins TRBV7-8 and TRBJ2-3; TRBD2 aligns across 13 bases. Germline values: CDR1 SGHVS, CDR2 FQNEAQ. V dropped 1 base and J dropped 5; count of bases not matched to a gene: 3. The CDR3 totals 16 residues. The full variable domain, completed using reference TRBV7-8 and TRBJ2-3, is GAGVSQSPRYKVAKRGQDVALRCDPISGHVSLFWYQQALGQGPEFLTYFQNEAQLDKSGLPSDRFFAERPEGSVSTLKIQRTQQEDSAVYLCASSLVLAGGGDTQYFGPGTRLTVL.

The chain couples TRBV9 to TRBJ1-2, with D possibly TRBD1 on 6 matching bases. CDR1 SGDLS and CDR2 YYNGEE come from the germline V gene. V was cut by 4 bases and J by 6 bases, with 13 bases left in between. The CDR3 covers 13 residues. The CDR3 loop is CASSLSTGHGYTF. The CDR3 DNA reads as TGTGCCAGCAGCTTATCTACAGGGCATGGCTACACCTTC.

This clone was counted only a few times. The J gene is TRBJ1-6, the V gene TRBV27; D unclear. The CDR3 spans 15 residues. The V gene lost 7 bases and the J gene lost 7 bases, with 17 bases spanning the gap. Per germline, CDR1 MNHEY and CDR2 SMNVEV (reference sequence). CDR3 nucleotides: TGTGCCAGCAAAGGTGGGGAGTGGGCCAATTCACCCCTCCACTTT. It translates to CASKGGEWANSPLHF.

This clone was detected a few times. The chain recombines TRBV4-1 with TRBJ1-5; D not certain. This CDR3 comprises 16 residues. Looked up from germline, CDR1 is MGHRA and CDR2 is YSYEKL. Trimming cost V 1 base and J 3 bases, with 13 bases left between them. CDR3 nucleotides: TGCGCCAGCAGCCAAGGGGCCTCAGCACCCAATCAGCCCCAGCATTTT. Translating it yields CASSQGASAPNQPQHF.

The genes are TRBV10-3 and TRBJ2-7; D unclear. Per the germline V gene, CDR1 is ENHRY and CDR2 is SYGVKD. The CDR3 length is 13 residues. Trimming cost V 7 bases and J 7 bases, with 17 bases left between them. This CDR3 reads CAIMGGSGQEQYF. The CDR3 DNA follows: TGTGCCATCATGGGTGGCAGTGGGCAGGAGCAGTACTTC.

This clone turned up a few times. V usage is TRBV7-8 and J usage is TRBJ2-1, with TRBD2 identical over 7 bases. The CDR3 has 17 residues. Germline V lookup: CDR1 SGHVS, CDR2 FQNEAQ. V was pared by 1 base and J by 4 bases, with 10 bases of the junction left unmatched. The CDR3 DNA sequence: TGTGCCAGCAGCTTAGGACTAGCCTCGTCTGTTTACAATGAGCAGTTCTTC. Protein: CASSLGLASSVYNEQFF.

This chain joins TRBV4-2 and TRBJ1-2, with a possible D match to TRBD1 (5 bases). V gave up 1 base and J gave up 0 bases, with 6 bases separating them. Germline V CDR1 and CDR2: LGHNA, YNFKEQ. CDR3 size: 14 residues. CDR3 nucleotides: TGTGCCAGCAGCCAAGCGACAGCTAACTATGGCTACACCTTC. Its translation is CASSQATANYGYTF.

The CDR3, as DNA: TGTGCCAGCAGCCAAGAGTGGGCAGGGGAGCGCCGAAGAAAGAGAAATGAAAAACTGTTTTTT. Amino acid sequence: CASSQEWAGERRRKRNEKLFF. The rearrangement links TRBV3-1 (or the pseudogene TRBV3-2) to TRBJ1-4; D possibly corresponds to TRBD1 (6 bases). V was cut by 0 bases and J by 5 bases, with 28 bases left in between. CDR3 length: 21 residues. Germline V CDR1 and CDR2: LGHDT, YNNKEL (reference sequence).

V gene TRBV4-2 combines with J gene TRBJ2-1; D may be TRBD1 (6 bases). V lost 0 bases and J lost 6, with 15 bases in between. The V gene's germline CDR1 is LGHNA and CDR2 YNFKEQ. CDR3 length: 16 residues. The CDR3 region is CASSQDIRGESNEQFF. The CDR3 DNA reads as TGTGCCAGCAGCCAAGATATCAGGGGCGAGAGCAATGAGCAGTTCTTC.

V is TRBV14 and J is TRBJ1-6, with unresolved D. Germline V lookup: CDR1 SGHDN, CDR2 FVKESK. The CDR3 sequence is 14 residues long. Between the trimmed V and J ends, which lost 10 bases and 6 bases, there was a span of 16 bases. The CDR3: CATLRRGTNSPLHF. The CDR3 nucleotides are TGTGCCACCCTCCGCCGGGGAACTAATTCACCCCTCCACTTT.

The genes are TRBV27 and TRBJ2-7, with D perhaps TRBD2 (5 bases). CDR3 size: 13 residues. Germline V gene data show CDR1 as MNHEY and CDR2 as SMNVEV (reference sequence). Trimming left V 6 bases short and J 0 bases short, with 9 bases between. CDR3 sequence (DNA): TGTGCCAGCAGGGGTGGGAGCTCCTACGAGCAGTACTTC. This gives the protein CASRGGSSYEQYF.

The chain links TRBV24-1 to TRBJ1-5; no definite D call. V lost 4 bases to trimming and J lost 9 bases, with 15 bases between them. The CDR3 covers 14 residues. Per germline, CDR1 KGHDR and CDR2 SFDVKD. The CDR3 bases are TGTGCCACCAGTGACAGGACGGGGTATTGGCCCCAGCATTTT. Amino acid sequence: CATSDRTGYWPQHF.

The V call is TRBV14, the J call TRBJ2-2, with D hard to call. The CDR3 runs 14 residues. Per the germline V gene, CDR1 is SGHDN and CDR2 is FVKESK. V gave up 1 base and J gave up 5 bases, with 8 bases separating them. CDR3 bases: TGTGCCAGCAGCCAAGTCGTAGCAACCGGGGAGCTGTTTTTT. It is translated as CASSQVVATGELFF.

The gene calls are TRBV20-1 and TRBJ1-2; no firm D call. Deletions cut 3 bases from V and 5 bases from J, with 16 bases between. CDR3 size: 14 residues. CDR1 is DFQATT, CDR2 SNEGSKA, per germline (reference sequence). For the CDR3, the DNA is TGCAGTGCTAGTGTCCCTAACACTATGTATGGCTACACCTTC. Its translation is CSASVPNTMYGYTF.

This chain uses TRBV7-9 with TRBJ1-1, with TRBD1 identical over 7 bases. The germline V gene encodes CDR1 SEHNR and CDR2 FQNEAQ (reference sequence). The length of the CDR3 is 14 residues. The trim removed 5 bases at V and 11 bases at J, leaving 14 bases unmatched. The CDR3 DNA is TGTGCCAGCAGCAAGACTGAGGGGGCCTTAGTTGCTTTCTTT. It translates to CASSKTEGALVAFF.

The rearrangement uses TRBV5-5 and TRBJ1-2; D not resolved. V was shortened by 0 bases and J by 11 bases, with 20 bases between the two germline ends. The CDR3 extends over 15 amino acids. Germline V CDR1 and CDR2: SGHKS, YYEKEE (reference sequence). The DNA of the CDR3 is TGTGCCAGCAGCTTGGAGTCACGGAGCTTCGGTGGGTACACCTTC. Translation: CASSLESRSFGGYTF.

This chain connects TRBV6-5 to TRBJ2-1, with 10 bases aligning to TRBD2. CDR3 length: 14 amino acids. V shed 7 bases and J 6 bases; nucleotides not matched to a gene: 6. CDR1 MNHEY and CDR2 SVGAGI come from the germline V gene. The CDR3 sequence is CASNHQRGGNEQFF. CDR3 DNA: TGTGCCAGCAACCACCAGCGGGGGGGCAATGAGCAGTTCTTC.

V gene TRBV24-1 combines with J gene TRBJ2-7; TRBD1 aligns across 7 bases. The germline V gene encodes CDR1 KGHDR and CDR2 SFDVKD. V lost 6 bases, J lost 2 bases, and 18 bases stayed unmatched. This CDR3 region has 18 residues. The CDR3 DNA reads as TGTGCCACCAGTTCCGATACAACCGGGACAGATTCCACCTACGAGCAGTACTTC. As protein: CATSSDTTGTDSTYEQYF.

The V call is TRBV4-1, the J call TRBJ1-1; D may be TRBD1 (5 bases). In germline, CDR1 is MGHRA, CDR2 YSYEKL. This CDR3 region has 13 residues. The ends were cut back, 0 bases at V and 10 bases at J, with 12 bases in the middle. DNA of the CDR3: TGCGCCAGCAGCCAAGATGCGCAGGGCAGAGCTTTCTTT. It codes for CASSQDAQGRAFF.

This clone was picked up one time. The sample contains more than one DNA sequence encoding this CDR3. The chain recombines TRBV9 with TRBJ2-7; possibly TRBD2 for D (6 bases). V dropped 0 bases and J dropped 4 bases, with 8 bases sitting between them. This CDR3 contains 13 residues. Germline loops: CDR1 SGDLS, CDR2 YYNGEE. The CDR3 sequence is CASSVDGGYEQYF. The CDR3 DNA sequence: TGTGCCAGCAGCGTAGATGGGGGGTACGAGCAGTACTTC.

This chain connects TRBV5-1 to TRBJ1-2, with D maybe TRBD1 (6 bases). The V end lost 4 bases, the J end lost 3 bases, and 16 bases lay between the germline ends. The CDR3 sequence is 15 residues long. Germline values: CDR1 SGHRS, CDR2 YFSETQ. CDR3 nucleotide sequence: TGCGCCAGCAGCCCGGGGCCAGGGGAACACTATGGCTACACCTTC. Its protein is CASSPGPGEHYGYTF.

CDR3 amino acids: CASRGQTYEQYF. The CDR3 region has the DNA TGTGCCAGCAGGGGCCAAACCTACGAGCAGTACTTC. The chain has TRBV2 and TRBJ2-7; D not resolved. Between the trimmed V and J ends, which lost 6 bases and 2 bases, there was a span of 8 bases. Looked up from germline, CDR1 is SNHLY and CDR2 is FYNNEI. The CDR3 has 12 residues.

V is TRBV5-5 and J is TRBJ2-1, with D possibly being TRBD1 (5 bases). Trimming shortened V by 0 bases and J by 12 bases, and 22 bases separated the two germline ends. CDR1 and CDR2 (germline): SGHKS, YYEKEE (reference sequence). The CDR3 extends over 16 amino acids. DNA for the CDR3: TGTGCCAGCAGCTTGGAGGGGTGGCAGACCCTTTCGGGGCAGTTCTTC. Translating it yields CASSLEGWQTLSGQFF.

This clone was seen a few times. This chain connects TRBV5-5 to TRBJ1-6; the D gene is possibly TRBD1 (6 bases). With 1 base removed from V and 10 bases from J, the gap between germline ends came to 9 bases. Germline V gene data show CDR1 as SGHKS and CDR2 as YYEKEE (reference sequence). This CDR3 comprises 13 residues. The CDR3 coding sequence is TGTGCCAGCAGCTTGAGGACAGTCTCACCCCTCCACTTT. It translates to CASSLRTVSPLHF.

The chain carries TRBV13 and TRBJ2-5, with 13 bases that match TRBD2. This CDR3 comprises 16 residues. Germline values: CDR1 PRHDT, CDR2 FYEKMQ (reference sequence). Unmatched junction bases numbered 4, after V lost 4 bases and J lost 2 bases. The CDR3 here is CASSSRLAGGQETQYF. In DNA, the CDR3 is TGTGCCAGCAGCTCCAGACTAGCGGGGGGACAAGAGACCCAGTACTTC.

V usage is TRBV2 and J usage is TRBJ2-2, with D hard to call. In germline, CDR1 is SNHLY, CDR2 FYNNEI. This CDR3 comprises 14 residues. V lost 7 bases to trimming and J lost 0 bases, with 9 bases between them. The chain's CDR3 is CASTRQTNTGELFF. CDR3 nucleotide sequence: TGTGCCAGCACTAGGCAAACGAACACCGGGGAGCTGTTTTTT.